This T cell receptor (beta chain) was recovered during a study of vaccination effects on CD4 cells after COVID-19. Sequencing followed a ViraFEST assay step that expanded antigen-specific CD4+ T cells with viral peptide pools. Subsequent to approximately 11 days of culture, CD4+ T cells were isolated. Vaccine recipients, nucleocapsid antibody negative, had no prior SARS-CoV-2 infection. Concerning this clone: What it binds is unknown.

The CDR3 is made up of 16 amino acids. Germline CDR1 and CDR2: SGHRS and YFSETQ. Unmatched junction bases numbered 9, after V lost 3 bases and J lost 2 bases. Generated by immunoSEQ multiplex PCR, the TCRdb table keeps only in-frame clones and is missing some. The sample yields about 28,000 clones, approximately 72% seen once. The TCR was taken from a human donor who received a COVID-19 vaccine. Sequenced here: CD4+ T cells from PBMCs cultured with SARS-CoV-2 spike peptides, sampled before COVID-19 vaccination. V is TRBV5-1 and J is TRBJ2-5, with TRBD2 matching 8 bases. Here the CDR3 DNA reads TGCGCCAGCAGCTCCCAACTAGCGGAGTTTCAAGAGACCCAGTACTTC. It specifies CASSSQLAEFQETQYF.